The 6 T cell receptor beta chains below come from one sample, sequenced in a study of a mutant IDH1 vaccine in newly diagnosed glioma. The repertoire was sequenced with immunoSEQ multiplex PCR; TCRdb's copy has only in-frame clones and lacks some. Found here are 15,000 to 20,000 clones, nearly 97% of them singletons; the top ten hold approximately 3.8%. Indicated time point: baseline, week 1 (first vaccination visit). The treatment is: pre-vaccination baseline after standard-of-care therapy. Sequenced here: peripheral blood mononuclear cells (PBMCs), sampled from a glioma patient treated with radiotherapy, temozolomide or both. The receptors here all came from a woman younger than 30 with glioma. Some clones in this sample may be carry-over from other donors' samples.

V usage is TRBV19 and J usage is TRBJ2-7; D remains ambiguous. Trimming stripped 3 bases from V and 3 bases from J, with 18 bases between. Germline-derived CDR1 and CDR2 are LNHDA and SQIVND (reference sequence). This CDR3 is built from 16 residues. DNA of the CDR3: TGTGCCAGTAGTATGAGGATTGGTCAGGCCAGCTACGAGCAGTACTTC. Protein: CASSMRIGQASYEQYF. Using reference TRBV19 and TRBJ2-7 for the parts outside the CDR3, the full variable domain is DGGITQSPKYLFRKEGQNVTLSCEQNLNHDAMYWYRQDPGQGLRLIYYSQIVNDFQKGDIAEGYSVSREKKESFPLTVTSAQKNPTAFYLCASSMRIGQASYEQYFGPGTRLTVT.

V is TRBV7-2 and J is TRBJ1-1; no definite D call. Looked up from germline, CDR1 is SGHTA and CDR2 is FQGNSA. The CDR3 loop spans 14 amino acids. V was cut by 7 bases and J by 4 bases, with 16 bases left in between. CDR3 nucleotides: TGTGCCAGCACCTCCATGGCAGCCAGCACTGAAGCTTTCTTT. Protein product: CASTSMAASTEAFF.

J is TRBJ2-1 and V is TRBV5-1; D is unclear. Germline V gene data show CDR1 as SGHRS and CDR2 as YFSETQ. Trimming removed 4 bases from V and 0 bases from J, with 14 bases in between. The CDR3 covers 16 residues. CDR3 coding DNA: TGCGCCAGCAGCCCCCCCACAGCGAGCTCCTACAATGAGCAGTTCTTC. Protein product: CASSPPTASSYNEQFF.

The chain is built from TRBV6-5 and TRBJ1-6, with 8 bases fitting TRBD1. The CDR3 runs to 16 residues. V was pared by 2 bases and J by 9 bases, with 9 bases of the junction left unmatched. Germline V lookup: CDR1 MNHEY, CDR2 SVGAGI. The CDR3 DNA is TGTGCCAGCAGTTACGGACAGGGACCGAAGGGTTCACCCCTCCACTTT. Residues: CASSYGQGPKGSPLHF.

The chain combines TRBV2 with TRBJ1-2, with D uncertain. The CDR3 is 14 residues long. The germline V gene encodes CDR1 SNHLY and CDR2 FYNNEI. V lost 6 bases to trimming and J lost 8 bases, with 19 bases between them. This CDR3 reads CASSPSAGGLGYTF. CDR3 in DNA: TGTGCCAGCAGCCCGTCCGCAGGCGGTTTGGGCTACACCTTC.

The V and J genes are TRBV7-8 and TRBJ2-7, with D perhaps TRBD1 or TRBD2 (5 bases each). Germline V CDR1 and CDR2: SGHVS, FQNEAQ. This CDR3 contains 15 residues. The V gene lost 2 bases and the J gene lost 2 bases, with 13 bases spanning the gap. The CDR3, as DNA: TGTGCCAGCAGCTTATACCGGGACGGGACCTACGAGCAGTACTTC. Its translation: CASSLYRDGTYEQYF.